This T cell receptor (beta chain) was sequenced for a study of CD8+ T cells in alopecia areata. Study-wide background: People stayed on tofacitinib for 6 to 18 months, then stopped the drug for 6 months. Percentage of affected scalp area was the basis on which treated patients' severity was scored. Study-level findings and limits: Patients displayed less clarity in TCR sharing than mice, a finding possibly related to HLA.

V shed 7 bases, J shed 0 bases, and the junction held 10 bases outside the gene matches. Germline V gene sequence: CDR1 SQVTM, CDR2 ANQGSEA. The CDR3 runs 15 residues. Reverse transcribed after extraction, RNA yielded cDNA as the sequencing template. Clones were read by immunoSEQ multiplex PCR, and TCRdb kept only the in-frame ones, dropping some. The profile shows some 210,000 clones, approximately 65% of them singletons. A note on this clone: Its antigen is not known.

Treatment meaning: oral pan-JAK inhibitor, 5-10 mg twice daily. Specimen: CD4+ T cells sorted from blood, collected around week 44, from a patient treated with tofacitinib. This clonotype originated in a human donor with alopecia areata. The chain employs TRBV29-1 and TRBJ1-1, with 8 bases fitting TRBD1. The CDR3 nucleotides read TGCAGCGCCTCCGGGGACAGGACGCTGAACACTGAAGCTTTCTTT. Its protein is CSASGDRTLNTEAFF.